This is a list of T cell receptor beta chains from one sample in a study of OX40 agonist ivuxolimab in advanced cancers. Sequencing used immunoSEQ multiplex PCR; TCRdb keeps in-frame clones, though not all of them. The sample consists of tens of thousands of clones, 65% to 90% of them appearing once. Sequenced here: CD4+ or CD8+ T cells sorted from blood, sampled in a trial of the OX40 agonist ivuxolimab. These receptors came from an adult with an advanced solid tumor such as melanoma, head and neck, liver or kidney cancer. Each CDR3 is given with its conserved first and last residue. Each record gives: clone size, V gene, D gene, J gene, CDR3 protein, CDR3 DNA. The D gene is left open where the match is weak. Clone size, where shown, is once, few, many, or a class for clones that have expanded.

clone size: -
V gene: TRBV10-3
D gene: TRBD2
J gene: TRBJ2-5
CDR3 protein: CAISDSRLAGAGETQYF
CDR3 DNA: TGTGCCATCAGTGACTCCCGACTAGCGGGGGCCGGGGAGACCCAGTACTTC

clone size: -
V gene: TRBV7-3
D gene: -
J gene: TRBJ2-2
CDR3 protein: CASSSSGATGELFF
CDR3 DNA: TGTGCCAGCAGCTCTAGTGGGGCCACGGGGGAGCTGTTTTTT

clone size: -
V gene: TRBV5-1
D gene: -
J gene: TRBJ2-2
CDR3 protein: CASSTRTRGELFF
CDR3 DNA: TGCGCCAGCAGCACCCGGACCAGGGGAGAGCTGTTTTTT

clone size: -
V gene: TRBV2
D gene: -
J gene: TRBJ2-5
CDR3 protein: CASSREIETQYF
CDR3 DNA: TGTGCCAGCAGTCGAGAAATAGAGACCCAGTACTTC

clone size: -
V gene: TRBV10-3
D gene: -
J gene: TRBJ1-2
CDR3 protein: CASSRADRNYGYTF
CDR3 DNA: TGTGCCAGCAGTCGGGCCGACAGAAACTATGGCTACACCTTC

clone size: -
V gene: TRBV7-9
D gene: TRBD1
J gene: TRBJ2-7
CDR3 protein: CASSLGQGTGQYF
CDR3 DNA: TGTGCCAGCAGCCTCGGACAGGGGACGGGGCAGTACTTC

clone size: once
V gene: TRBV5-5
D gene: -
J gene: TRBJ1-2
CDR3 protein: CASSLSPGDYGYTF
CDR3 DNA: TGTGCCAGCAGCTTGTCCCCAGGGGACTATGGCTACACCTTC

clone size: -
V gene: TRBV27
D gene: TRBD1
J gene: TRBJ1-5
CDR3 protein: CASSSSGTGNQPQHF
CDR3 DNA: TGTGCCAGCAGTTCGTCCGGGACAGGTAATCAGCCCCAGCATTTT

clone size: once
V gene: TRBV4-1
D gene: -
J gene: TRBJ1-3
CDR3 protein: CASSQPTQGSGNTIYF
CDR3 DNA: TGCGCCAGCAGCCAACCGACTCAGGGTAGTGGAAACACCATATATTTT

clone size: -
V gene: TRBV5-4
D gene: -
J gene: TRBJ2-7
CDR3 protein: CASSLVYEQYF
CDR3 DNA: TGTGCCAGCAGCTTGGTGTACGAGCAGTACTTC

clone size: -
V gene: TRBV25-1
D gene: -
J gene: TRBJ1-1
CDR3 protein: CASKGNTEAFF
CDR3 DNA: TGTGCCAGCAAGGGGAACACTGAAGCTTTCTTT

clone size: -
V gene: TRBV2
D gene: TRBD2
J gene: TRBJ2-1
CDR3 protein: CAIRGGRVDEQFF
CDR3 DNA: TGTGCCATCCGGGGGGGCAGGGTCGATGAGCAGTTCTTC

clone size: -
V gene: TRBV5-6
D gene: -
J gene: TRBJ2-4
CDR3 protein: CASSLGETRLAKNIQYF
CDR3 DNA: TGTGCCAGCAGCTTGGGGGAGACCCGATTAGCCAAAAACATTCAGTACTTC

clone size: once
V gene: TRBV7-3
D gene: -
J gene: TRBJ2-1
CDR3 protein: CASSPQRRGYNEQFF
CDR3 DNA: TGTGCCAGCAGCCCCCAGCGGAGGGGATACAATGAGCAGTTCTTC

clone size: -
V gene: TRBV6-4
D gene: TRBD2
J gene: TRBJ2-5
CDR3 protein: CASSDSSPSGGQETQYF
CDR3 DNA: TGTGCCAGCAGTGACTCGAGTCCTAGCGGGGGCCAAGAGACCCAGTACTTC